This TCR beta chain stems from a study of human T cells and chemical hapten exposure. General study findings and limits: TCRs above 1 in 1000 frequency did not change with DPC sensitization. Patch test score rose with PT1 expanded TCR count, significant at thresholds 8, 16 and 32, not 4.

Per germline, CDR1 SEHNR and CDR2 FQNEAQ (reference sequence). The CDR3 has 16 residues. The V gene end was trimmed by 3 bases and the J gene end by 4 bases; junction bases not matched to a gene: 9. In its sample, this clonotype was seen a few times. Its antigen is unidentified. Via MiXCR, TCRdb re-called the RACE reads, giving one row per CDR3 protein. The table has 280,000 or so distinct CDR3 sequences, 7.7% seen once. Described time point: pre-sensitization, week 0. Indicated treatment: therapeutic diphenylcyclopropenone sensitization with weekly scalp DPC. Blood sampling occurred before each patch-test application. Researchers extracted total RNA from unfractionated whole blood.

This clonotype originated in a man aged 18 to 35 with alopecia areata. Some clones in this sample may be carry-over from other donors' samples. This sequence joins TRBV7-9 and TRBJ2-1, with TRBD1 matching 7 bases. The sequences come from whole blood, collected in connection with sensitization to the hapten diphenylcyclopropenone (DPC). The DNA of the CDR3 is TGTGCCAGCAGCTTGACACAGGGGAATAGGTACAATGAGCAGTTCTTC. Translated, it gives CASSLTQGNRYNEQFF. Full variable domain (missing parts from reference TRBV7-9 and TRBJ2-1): DTGVSQNPRHKITKRGQNVTFRCDPISEHNRLYWYRQTLGQGPEFLTYFQNEAQLEKSRLLSDRFSAERPKGSFSTLEIQRTEQGDSAMYLCASSLTQGNRYNEQFFGPGTRLTVL.